This record covers a single TCR beta chain. Its antigen remains unidentified. Germline CDR1 is SGHTA and CDR2 is FQGNSA. V was trimmed by 1 base and J by 4 bases, leaving 10 bases between them. This CDR3 comprises 14 residues. MiXCR was run by TCRdb on the RT-PCR reads, yielding one entry per CDR3 protein. The table includes hundreds of thousands of distinct CDR3 sequences, 7.6% detected once. These data originate in a study of response to subunit inactivated influenza vaccine. Points from the study as a whole: Every seasonal influenza vaccination brings in few new T cells, the authors suggested.

The chain carries TRBV7-2 and TRBJ1-2; D not certain. The TCR sequence derives from a man in his fifties or sixties who received an inactivated influenza vaccine. The sequenced sample was PBMCs from blood, obtained less than 30 months after vaccination. Written as DNA, the CDR3 is TGTGCCAGCAGCTTAGAGGCAGGCTCCTATGGCTACACCTTC. Its protein product is CASSLEAGSYGYTF.